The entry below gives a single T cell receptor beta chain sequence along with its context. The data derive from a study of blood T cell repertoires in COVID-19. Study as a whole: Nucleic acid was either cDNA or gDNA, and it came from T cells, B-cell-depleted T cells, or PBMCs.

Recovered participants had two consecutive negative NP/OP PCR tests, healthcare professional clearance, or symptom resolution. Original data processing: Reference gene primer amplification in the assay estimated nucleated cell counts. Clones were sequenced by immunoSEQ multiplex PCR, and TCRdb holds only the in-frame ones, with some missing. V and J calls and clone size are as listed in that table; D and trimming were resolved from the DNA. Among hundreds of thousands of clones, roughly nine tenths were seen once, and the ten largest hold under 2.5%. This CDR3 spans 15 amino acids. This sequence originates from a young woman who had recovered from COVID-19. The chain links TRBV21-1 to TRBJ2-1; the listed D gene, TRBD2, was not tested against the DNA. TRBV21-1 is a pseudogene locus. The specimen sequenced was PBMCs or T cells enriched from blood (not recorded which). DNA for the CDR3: TGTGCCAGCAGCAAAATTAGCGGGGCGGGTGATGAGCAGTTCTTC. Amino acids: CASSKISGAGDEQFF.